Shown below are 26 T cell receptor beta chains from a single sample sequenced in a study of blood T cell repertoires in COVID-19. The method was immunoSEQ multiplex PCR; TCRdb's version includes in-frame clones alone and lacks a portion of them. This table has hundreds of thousands of clones, 85% to 90% appearing once. What was sequenced was peripheral blood. The source is a man aged 50-59 years with COVID-19, enrolled during active disease.

This chain connects TRBV27 to TRBJ2-7; the match to TRBD2 covers 12 bases. Germline V gene data show CDR1 as MNHEY and CDR2 as SMNVEV (reference sequence). Trimming cost V 5 bases and J 6 bases; bases outside gene matches: 8. The CDR3 length is 15 residues. CDR3 DNA: TGTGCCAGCAGTGGGGTACTAGCGGGAGGTCGCGAGCAGTACTTC. This gives the protein CASSGVLAGGREQYF.

The chain uses TRBV18 and TRBJ1-5, with unresolved D. Germline values: CDR1 KGHSH, CDR2 LQKENI. Trimming left V 3 bases short and J 5 bases short, with 11 bases between. There are 14 residues in the CDR3. The CDR3 loop is CASSPNDNYQPQHF. CDR3 DNA: TGTGCCAGCTCACCGAACGACAACTATCAGCCCCAGCATTTT. Using reference TRBV18 and TRBJ1-5 for the parts outside the CDR3, the full variable domain is NAGVMQNPRHLVRRRGQEARLRCSPMKGHSHVYWYRQLPEEGLKFMVYLQKENIIDESGMPKERFSAEFPKEGPSILRIQQVVRGDSAAYFCASSPNDNYQPQHFGDGTRLSIL.

The rearrangement joins TRBV12-5 to TRBJ2-7, with 9 nucleotides matching TRBD1. V lost 1 base, J lost 4 bases, and 5 bases stayed unmatched. CDR1 is LGHNT, CDR2 FRNRAP, per germline. This CDR3 contains 15 residues. CDR3 residues: CASGLAGQGGYEQYF. CDR3 DNA sequence: TGTGCTAGTGGTTTGGCGGGACAGGGTGGTTACGAGCAGTACTTC.

This chain joins TRBV14 and TRBJ2-2; 10 bases are a match to TRBD2. CDR1 and CDR2 from the germline V gene are SGHDN and FVKESK. CDR3 size: 15 residues. Trimming took 5 bases from V and 5 from J; bases not matched to a gene: 5. CDR3 nucleotide sequence: TGTGCCAGCAGCGAACTAGCGGGAAGGACCGGGGAGCTGTTTTTT. Amino acids: CASSELAGRTGELFF.

V is TRBV18 and J is TRBJ1-2; D gene uncertain. The germline V gene has CDR1 KGHSH and CDR2 LQKENI. CDR3 length: 14 residues. V was trimmed by 0 bases and J by 4 bases, leaving 9 bases between them. The CDR3 reads CASSPPAGSYGYTF. In DNA form, the CDR3 reads TGTGCCAGCTCACCACCGGCCGGGTCCTATGGCTACACCTTC. Full variable domain (missing parts from reference TRBV18 and TRBJ1-2): NAGVMQNPRHLVRRRGQEARLRCSPMKGHSHVYWYRQLPEEGLKFMVYLQKENIIDESGMPKERFSAEFPKEGPSILRIQQVVRGDSAAYFCASSPPAGSYGYTFGSGTRLTVV.

The chain links TRBV19 to TRBJ2-1; 7 bases align to TRBD2. Germline V gene sequence: CDR1 LNHDA, CDR2 SQIVND (reference sequence). This CDR3 spans 15 amino acids. Losses at the gene ends were 9 bases for V and 4 bases for J; bases not matched to a gene: 12. CDR3 DNA sequence: TGTGCCAGCGGCTCTCAGCGGGACCGATACAATGAGCAGTTCTTC. It codes for CASGSQRDRYNEQFF.

V and J are TRBV5-1 and TRBJ2-7, with 11 positions matching TRBD1. CDR1 and CDR2 from the germline V gene are SGHRS and YFSETQ. Unmatched junction bases numbered 5, after V lost 1 base and J lost 5 bases. The CDR3 sequence is 15 residues long. In DNA, the CDR3 is TGCGCCAGCAGCTTGCAGGGACAGGGGGTAAACGAGCAGTACTTC. Translated: CASSLQGQGVNEQYF.

This sequence joins TRBV3-1 (or the pseudogene TRBV3-2) and TRBJ2-5; no clear D gene. V was pared by 4 bases and J by 4 bases, with 16 bases between. Germline-derived CDR1 and CDR2 are LGHDT and YNNKEL (reference sequence). CDR3 size: 15 residues. CDR3 sequence: CASSRIWLDGETQYF. The CDR3 DNA reads as TGTGCCAGCAGCCGGATTTGGCTAGATGGAGAGACCCAGTACTTC.

A few counts support this clone. The chain couples TRBV6-1 to TRBJ2-1; perhaps TRBD2 as D (6 bases). Trimming pared 3 bases from V and 8 bases from J, leaving 11 bases between. Per the germline V gene, CDR1 is MNHNS and CDR2 is SASEGT. This CDR3 is built from 13 residues. In nucleotides, the CDR3 is TGTGCCAGCAGTGAGACTAGTACGGATGAGCAGTTCTTC. This encodes CASSETSTDEQFF.

The V call is TRBV7-9, the J call TRBJ2-1; 7 bases are a match to TRBD1. This CDR3 is 16 amino acids long. The germline CDR1 and CDR2 sequences are SEHNR and FQNEAQ (reference sequence). Trimming at V came to 5 bases and at J to 3 bases, leaving 10 bases not matched to a gene. The DNA for the CDR3 is TGTGCCAGCAGCCGACGCTCGGGACAGCTCTACAATGAGCAGTTCTTC. Translating gives CASSRRSGQLYNEQFF. The full variable domain, rest sourced from reference TRBV7-9 and TRBJ2-1, is DTGVSQNPRHKITKRGQNVTFRCDPISEHNRLYWYRQTLGQGPEFLTYFQNEAQLEKSRLLSDRFSAERPKGSFSTLEIQRTEQGDSAMYLCASSRRSGQLYNEQFFGPGTRLTVL.

The V call is TRBV2, the J call TRBJ1-2; D unresolved. Germline V gives CDR1 SNHLY, CDR2 FYNNEI. The CDR3 consists of 11 residues. The ends were cut back, 0 bases at V and 8 bases at J, with 4 bases in the middle. This CDR3 reads CASSEAQGYTF. For the CDR3, the DNA is TGTGCCAGCAGTGAAGCTCAGGGCTACACCTTC.

The chain joins TRBV29-1 to TRBJ2-7, with TRBD2 identical over 12 bases. CDR1 and CDR2 (germline): SQVTM, ANQGSEA. J was trimmed by 0 bases and V by 7 bases; bases with no gene match: 7. The CDR3 totals 15 residues. This chain's CDR3 is CSGSTSGGHSYEQYF. CDR3 sequence (DNA): TGCAGCGGGTCGACTAGCGGGGGCCACTCCTACGAGCAGTACTTC.

V gene TRBV7-2 combines with J gene TRBJ2-3; D is undetermined. V dropped 0 bases and J dropped 6 bases, with 13 bases sitting between them. Germline V lookup: CDR1 SGHTA, CDR2 FQGNSA. There are 15 residues in the CDR3. The CDR3 region has the DNA TGTGCCAGCAGCTTAGCGCTGCTAGAGGAGGATACGCAGTATTTT. It is translated as CASSLALLEEDTQYF.

V gene TRBV3-1 (or the pseudogene TRBV3-2) combines with J gene TRBJ2-1; the D is unclear. Trimming took 1 base from V and 5 from J, leaving 6 bases between them. Germline assignment: CDR1 LGHDT and CDR2 YNNKEL (reference sequence). This CDR3 spans 13 amino acids. CDR3 amino acids: CASSQGSNNEQFF. Here the CDR3 DNA reads TGTGCCAGCAGCCAAGGCAGTAACAATGAGCAGTTCTTC.

The rearrangement uses TRBV13 and TRBJ2-1; 13 nucleotides agree with TRBD2. Germline values: CDR1 PRHDT, CDR2 FYEKMQ (reference sequence). This CDR3 spans 20 amino acids. V was pared by 3 bases and J by 1 base, with 12 bases of the junction left unmatched. The CDR3: CASSFSRTSGSGSSYNEQFF. The DNA of the CDR3 is TGTGCCAGCAGCTTCTCAAGGACTAGCGGGAGTGGGTCTTCCTACAATGAGCAGTTCTTC.

V usage is TRBV4-1 and J usage is TRBJ1-5, with 10 bases matching TRBD1. The germline CDR1 and CDR2 sequences are MGHRA and YSYEKL. The CDR3 loop spans 16 amino acids. J lost 3 bases, V lost 4 bases, and 6 bases had no gene match. The CDR3 region has the DNA TGCGCCAGCAGCCCGGGACAGGGGCCTTCCAATCAGCCCCAGCATTTT. Translating it yields CASSPGQGPSNQPQHF.

This chain links TRBV28 with TRBJ2-5, with 7 bases that match TRBD1. The CDR3 totals 15 residues. V was clipped by 4 bases and J by 4 bases; unmatched bases: 9. Germline CDR1 and CDR2: MDHEN and SYDVKM. As DNA, the CDR3 is TGTGCCAGCAGTTCCTCGACAGGGATGGGAGAGACCCAGTACTTC. Protein sequence: CASSSSTGMGETQYF. The full variable domain, in which reference TRBV28 and TRBJ2-5 provide the parts outside the CDR3, is DVKVTQSSRYLVKRTGEKVFLECVQDMDHENMFWYRQDPGLGLRLIYFSYDVKMKEKGDIPEGYSVSREKKERFSLILESASTNQTSMYLCASSSSTGMGETQYFGPGTRLLVL.

A note on this clone: This specimen includes other DNA sequences encoding the same CDR3. V gene TRBV5-1 combines with J gene TRBJ2-5, with 15 bases that match TRBD2. This CDR3 region has 15 residues. Germline V gene data show CDR1 as SGHRS and CDR2 as YFSETQ. Germline trimming cut 4 bases from V and 5 bases from J; bases unmatched to any gene: 3. CDR3 protein: CASSPGTSGGETQYF. CDR3 DNA: TGCGCCAGCAGCCCGGGGACTAGCGGGGGGGAGACCCAGTACTTC.

The CDR3 sequence: CASSRTGQGLAGGPRNEQFF. The CDR3 nucleotides are TGTGCCAGCTCAAGGACGGGACAGGGACTAGCGGGAGGGCCGCGGAATGAGCAGTTCTTC. The chain joins TRBV18 to TRBJ2-1; 16 positions match TRBD2. V lost 5 bases, J lost 7 bases, and 17 bases stayed unmatched. The CDR3 is 20 amino acids. Germline V gene sequence: CDR1 KGHSH, CDR2 LQKENI.

This chain uses TRBV6-5 with TRBJ1-4, with 10 positions matching TRBD1. The germline gives CDR1 MNHEY, CDR2 SVGAGI. The CDR3 sequence is 14 residues long. V shed 4 bases and J 7 bases; nucleotides not matched to a gene: 3. The CDR3 DNA follows: TGTGCCAGCAGTTCGGGACAGGGGAGTGAAAAACTGTTTTTT. Translated: CASSSGQGSEKLFF.

The chain links TRBV28 to TRBJ2-2; D is possibly TRBD2 (5 bases). V was trimmed by 5 bases and J by 0 bases, leaving 7 bases between them. The CDR3 consists of 14 residues. Looked up from germline, CDR1 is MDHEN and CDR2 is SYDVKM. CDR3 region: CASSAGTNTGELFF. CDR3 nucleotide sequence: TGTGCCAGCAGTGCCGGGACGAACACCGGGGAGCTGTTTTTT. Supplemented by reference TRBV28 and TRBJ2-2, the full variable domain reads DVKVTQSSRYLVKRTGEKVFLECVQDMDHENMFWYRQDPGLGLRLIYFSYDVKMKEKGDIPEGYSVSREKKERFSLILESASTNQTSMYLCASSAGTNTGELFFGEGSRLTVL.

This clone has more than one count but fewer than ten. The CDR3 reads CASSLSGVNPAGGYTF. The CDR3, as DNA: TGTGCCAGCAGTTTATCGGGGGTCAATCCTGCGGGGGGCTACACCTTC. This rearrangement joins TRBV27 to TRBJ1-2, with a tentative D call TRBD1 (5 bases). V gave up 0 bases and J gave up 8 bases, with 19 bases separating them. The CDR3 is 16 residues long. Germline V CDR1 and CDR2: MNHEY, SMNVEV (reference sequence).

V and J are TRBV28 and TRBJ2-3, with TRBD2 as a possible D gene (5 bases). V lost 4 bases, J lost 4 bases, and 9 bases lay in between. This CDR3 spans 13 amino acids. The germline CDR1 and CDR2 sequences are MDHEN and SYDVKM. DNA for the CDR3: TGTGCCAGCAGTTATAGCGATCCAGATACGCAGTATTTT. Encoded protein: CASSYSDPDTQYF.

V and J are TRBV5-4 and TRBJ2-1; the match to TRBD1 covers 7 bases. Looked up from germline, CDR1 is SGHNT and CDR2 is YYREEE (reference sequence). With 0 bases clipped from V and 7 bases from J, the junction kept 7 bases outside the gene matches. CDR3 length equals 15 residues. The chain's CDR3 is CASSLDTGVRNEQFF. CDR3 sequence (DNA): TGTGCCAGCAGCTTGGACACAGGGGTGAGGAATGAGCAGTTCTTC.

The genes are TRBV25-1 and TRBJ2-4, with a weak D call TRBD2 (5 bases). The germline V gene encodes CDR1 MGHDK and CDR2 SYGVNS. The CDR3 consists of 16 residues. The V end was cut by 2 bases, the J end by 9 bases, with 20 bases between. The CDR3 protein is CASSEGNGLPISIQYF. The CDR3 bases are TGTGCCAGCAGTGAAGGAAACGGACTCCCCATTAGCATTCAGTACTTC.

The V call is TRBV6-6, the J call TRBJ2-7; 7 nucleotides agree with TRBD1. Germline values: CDR1 MNHNY, CDR2 SVGAGI (reference sequence). The length of the CDR3 is 14 residues. V shed 7 bases and J 2 bases; nucleotides not matched to a gene: 8. The CDR3 protein is CASNRGTETYEQYF. The CDR3 bases are TGTGCCAGCAACCGAGGGACAGAAACCTACGAGCAGTACTTC.